Described below is a single T cell receptor (beta chain) sequence and its context. No antigen is known for it. No qualities accompany the bases; no much larger clone lies one base away. Cut back by 3 bases and 14 bases, the V and J ends lie 14 bases apart. The CDR3 contains 12 residues, cysteine and phenylalanine counted. The kept DNA is CDR3 alone, 36 bases in frame from the first base. The germline V gene (reference sequence) yields LNHNV for CDR1 and YYDKDF for CDR2. Collaborating institutions collected whole blood in K2EDTA tubes following their own protocols. Collaborator samples were shipped for TCRbeta analysis as frozen whole blood, isolated PBMCs, or DNA extracted from either sample type. This sample was taken from a study of blood T cell repertoires in COVID-19 (TCRdb year 2020). Background for the entire study: The collaborator samples originated in the United States, Italy and Spain and spanned the acute and convalescent phases of COVID-19. Samples came from the ongoing ImmuneRACE study (first 160 participants) plus 1,254 subjects from 6 global collaborators. The repertoires were released in a freely available public database intended as a resource for research on the immune response to SARS-CoV-2. Nearly every sample came with metadata listing a de-identified subject ID, COVID-19 status, age in years and sex. The material from the prospective study consisted of cDNA or gDNA derived from T cells, B-cell-depleted T cells, or PBMCs. Subjects who had been exposed to COVID-19, were actively infected with it, or had recovered from it provided the deeply sampled blood TCRbeta repertoires that made up the dataset. HLA class I and class II types, where available, came from metadata supplied by the sample provider rather than from assay-based typing.

TCRbeta CDR3 regions were amplified from genomic DNA using the immunoSEQ Assay, a bias-controlled multiplex PCR. Per the source publication's procedure: The number of nucleated cells in each sample was estimated by amplification of reference gene primers within the assay. To quantify the absolute abundance of each unique TCRbeta CDR3 rearrangement, sequence reads were collapsed and filtered. For each sample, productive Simpson clonality was calculated as the square root of Simpson's diversity index over productive rearrangements. Imported from immuneACCESS, the table was reduced by TCRdb to in-frame sequences with V and J called. These copies leave out some clones; in studies compared against another copy, an unresolved V gene accounts for under half, and the cause of the remainder is not known. For V, J and clone size, that table is used; D and trimming come from the DNA. This sample gives over 200,000 clones in total; 80% to 90% of them show up just once. 5.7% of the sample lies in the top ten.

Points the paper makes about the study in general: The amount of clinical and demographic metadata varied by source and participant and was provided uncurated.

Source material: peripheral blood. The rearrangement combines TRBV15 with TRBJ2-1, and possibly TRBD2, on 5 matching bases. The clonotype originates from a man older than 75 with acute or convalescent COVID-19. Here the CDR3 is given as CATSRGAEAEFF. The DNA is TGTGCCACCAGCAGGGGAGCTGAGGCGGAGTTCTTC. Beyond the CDR3, the reference TRBV15 and TRBJ2-1 genes provide the residues; the full variable domain reads: DAMVIQNPRYQVTQFGKPVTLSCSQTLNHNVMYWYQQKSSQAPKLLFHYYDKDFNNEADTPDNFQSRRPNTSFCFLDIRSPGLGDTAMYLCATSRGAEAEFFGPGTRLTVL.